The rows below give T cell receptor beta chains drawn from one sample of a study of blood T cell repertoires in COVID-19. Sequencing used immunoSEQ multiplex PCR; TCRdb keeps in-frame clones, though not all of them. Of some 63,000 clones in the sample, 79% were seen once. Source material: peripheral blood. Receptor source: a human donor in a cohort sampled during active COVID-19. Each CDR3 is given with its conserved first and last residue. The order of the fields is D gene, clone size, V gene, J gene, CDR3 DNA, CDR3 protein. The D gene is left open where the match is weak. For some rows the clone size is stated as once, few or many, or as a class when expanded; others skip it.

TRBD2,-,TRBV7-9,TRBJ2-2,TGTGCCAGCGGTCTAGCGGCGAACACCGGGGAGCTGTTTTTT,CASGLAANTGELFF
-,-,TRBV6-5,TRBJ2-3,TGTGCCAGCAGTTCTCCCTCGGATACGCAGTATTTT,CASSSPSDTQYF
-,few,TRBV6-4,TRBJ1-1,TGTGCCAGCAGTGACCGGACAATGAACACTGAAGCTTTCTTT,CASSDRTMNTEAFF
-,few,TRBV18,TRBJ1-4,TGTGCCAGCTCACCCGGTTGGGGGGCAACTAATGAAAAACTGTTTTTT,CASSPGWGATNEKLFF
-,-,TRBV27,TRBJ2-6,TGTGCCAGCAGGGGGGCCAGGGGATGGGCATCTGGGGCCAACGTCCTGACTTTC,CASRGARGWASGANVLTF
-,-,TRBV3-1/TRBV3-2,TRBJ2-7,TGTGCCAGCAGCCAAGACAGGGCCTACGAGCAGTACTTC,CASSQDRAYEQYF
-,-,TRBV14,TRBJ2-2,TGTGCCAGCAGCCAAGGTTGGGGGCTTCACACCGGGGAGCTGTTTTTT,CASSQGWGLHTGELFF
TRBD1,few,TRBV4-3,TRBJ1-2,TGCGCCAGCAGCCAGGCACAGGGGGAGTGGGGCTACACCTTC,CASSQAQGEWGYTF
TRBD1,-,TRBV19,TRBJ2-7,TGTGCCAGTAGTATAAGCCAGGGGGCTCGGGAGCAGTACTTC,CASSISQGAREQYF
-,many,TRBV14,TRBJ1-2,TGTGCCAGCAGCCAAGGTCGGGGATGGACGGGGTACACCTTC,CASSQGRGWTGYTF
-,-,TRBV11-1,TRBJ2-1,TGTGCCAGCAGCAAGAGTATTACAGTCTACAATGAGCAGTTCTTC,CASSKSITVYNEQFF
TRBD2,-,TRBV14,TRBJ2-7,TGTGCCAGCAGCCTCCGACGGGCGGGGGCCTACGAGCAGTACTTC,CASSLRRAGAYEQYF
TRBD2,once,TRBV5-1,TRBJ2-1,TGCGCCAGCAGCTTGGCCAGGACTAGCGGGAGTATAGATGAGCAGTTCTTC,CASSLARTSGSIDEQFF
-,-,TRBV9,TRBJ1-1,TGTGCCAGCAGCCAGGACACTGAAGCTTTCTTT,CASSQDTEAFF
-,-,TRBV4-3,TRBJ1-6,TGCGCCAGCAGCCAAGGAGAGAGGGCTTCACCCCTCCACTTT,CASSQGERASPLHF
-,-,TRBV12-2,TRBJ1-5,TGTGCAAGTCGCTTAGCGAAGGCAGTAGCCCACGCGTCCAATCAGCCCCAGCATTTT,CASRLAKAVAHASNQPQHF
TRBD1,-,TRBV28,TRBJ1-1,TGTGCCAGCAGTTTGGACAGGGTGGGCACTGAAGCTTTCTTT,CASSLDRVGTEAFF
TRBD1,-,TRBV10-3,TRBJ1-1,TGTGCCATCAGTGGGGGACAGGGGGCGAACACTGAAGCTTTCTTT,CAISGGQGANTEAFF
-,-,TRBV28,TRBJ1-1,TGTGCCAGCAGTTTGGCCGGGACTGGGGGCACTGAAGCTTTCTTT,CASSLAGTGGTEAFF
-,-,TRBV14,TRBJ2-1,TGTGCCAGCAGCCAAGGGGCAGGGCAGGGGAATGAGCAGTTCTTC,CASSQGAGQGNEQFF
TRBD2,-,TRBV7-2,TRBJ2-3,TGTGCCAGCAGTCTACAAGTAGGGCGGGGGAGAGGCCCAGATACGCAGTATTTT,CASSLQVGRGRGPDTQYF
-,-,TRBV6-2/TRBV6-3,TRBJ1-1,TGTGCCAGCAGTTACCTCCGCGGTGAAGCTTTCTTT,CASSYLRGEAFF
-,-,TRBV2,TRBJ2-7,TGTGCCAGCGGGAGCAGCACCTACGAGCAGTACTTC,CASGSSTYEQYF
-,-,TRBV1,TRBJ2-1,TGCACCAGCAGTCATCTCCATGCTAGCGGGTTCGGCGGGGACTACAATGAGCAGTTCTTC,CTSSHLHASGFGGDYNEQFF
TRBD1,-,TRBV5-4,TRBJ2-7,TGTGCCAGCAGCTGGGAAGATGGACAGGGGGGCGAGCAGTACTTC,CASSWEDGQGGEQYF
TRBD2,-,TRBV29-1,TRBJ2-1,TGCAGCGTTCCTCCGGGACTAGGAGCGTCCGGTGAGCAGTTCTTC,CSVPPGLGASGEQFF
TRBD2,-,TRBV5-6,TRBJ2-5,TGTGCCAGCAGCTTTTCTAGCGGGATGGGGGAGACCCAGTACTTC,CASSFSSGMGETQYF
TRBD2,-,TRBV18,TRBJ2-4,TGTGCCAGCTCACCACCGGCTAGCGGGAGGGGAAACATTCAGTACTTC,CASSPPASGRGNIQYF
-,-,TRBV10-3,TRBJ1-3,TGTGCCATCACTTCTACGAGCTCTGGAAACACCATATATTTT,CAITSTSSGNTIYF
TRBD1,-,TRBV5-1,TRBJ2-7,TGCGCCAGCAGCCCACAGGGGCACGAGCAGTACTTC,CASSPQGHEQYF
TRBD2,-,TRBV19,TRBJ2-1,TGTGCCAGTAAGGTCCTAGCGGGGAATGAGCAGTTCTTC,CASKVLAGNEQFF
TRBD2,-,TRBV5-1,TRBJ2-7,TGCGCCAGCAGCTCGGGACTAGGAGGGACCAGCGAGCAGTACTTC,CASSSGLGGTSEQYF
-,-,TRBV18,TRBJ2-2,TGTGCCAGCTCAACAACAGCTCAGGGTCCCGGGGAGCTGTTTTTT,CASSTTAQGPGELFF
-,many,TRBV4-2,TRBJ1-1,TGTGCCAGCAGGGGGCAGGGCTACACTGAAGCTTTCTTT,CASRGQGYTEAFF
-,-,TRBV7-2,TRBJ2-1,TGTGCCAGCAGCGATAACTCAGGTATCGATGAGCAGTTCTTC,CASSDNSGIDEQFF
-,-,TRBV29-1,TRBJ2-7,TGCAGCGTTGTCCATGGACTTTCCGAACAGTACTTC,CSVVHGLSEQYF
TRBD2,-,TRBV6-6,TRBJ2-1,TGTGCCAGCAAAGTAGCGGGAGCTCTCTCCTACAATGAGCAGTTCTTC,CASKVAGALSYNEQFF
TRBD1,-,TRBV13,TRBJ1-2,TGTGCCAGCAGCCCATCTCCGGGGACAGGCCAGGACTATGGCTACACCTTC,CASSPSPGTGQDYGYTF
-,-,TRBV19,TRBJ2-7,TGTGCCAGCAAAGTCAGGCGGGACTCCTACGAGCAGTACTTC,CASKVRRDSYEQYF
-,-,TRBV4-2,TRBJ2-1,TGTGCCAGCAGCCAAGGAGACTCCTTCTCCTACAATGAGCAGTTCTTC,CASSQGDSFSYNEQFF
-,once,TRBV6-2/TRBV6-3,TRBJ1-2,TGTGCCAGCAGTTACTCTCTGGGCATGAGCGGCTACACCTTC,CASSYSLGMSGYTF
TRBD2,-,TRBV5-1,TRBJ2-5,TGCGCCAGCACGACTAGCGGGGTCCAAGAGACCCAGTACTTC,CASTTSGVQETQYF
-,-,TRBV5-5,TRBJ1-1,TGTGCCAGCAGCCAGAGGCAGGGCGCTTATAATGAAGCTTTCTTT,CASSQRQGAYNEAFF
TRBD2,few,TRBV11-2,TRBJ2-1,TGTGCCAGCAGCCCTATTAGCGGGAGGGTGGGTGAGCAGTTCTTC,CASSPISGRVGEQFF
TRBD2,-,TRBV5-1,TRBJ2-2,TGCGCCAGCAGCTTGGGAGGGACTACGAAGGAGGAGCTGTTTTTT,CASSLGGTTKEELFF
-,-,TRBV19,TRBJ1-6,TGTGCCAGTAGTCCCCCGCTGCGGAGCTCCTATAATTCACCCCTCCACTTT,CASSPPLRSSYNSPLHF
TRBD1,-,TRBV29-1,TRBJ1-4,TGCAGCGTTGACTCGGGACAGGTACTGTTTTTT,CSVDSGQVLFF
TRBD1,-,TRBV6-5,TRBJ2-7,TGTGCCAGCAAAGGGACAGGAGGAGCCTACGAGCAGTACTTC,CASKGTGGAYEQYF
-,-,TRBV9,TRBJ1-1,TGTGCCAGCAGCCCCCGAATTCAACAGAACACTGAAGCTTTCTTT,CASSPRIQQNTEAFF
TRBD1,-,TRBV25-1,TRBJ1-4,TGTGCCAGCAGTGAACCAGGGGGTGCTGGTGAAAAACTGTTTTTT,CASSEPGGAGEKLFF
TRBD2,once,TRBV7-3,TRBJ2-1,TGTGCCAGCAGCTTAATGGGCGGGAGTAAGGTTGAGCAGTTCTTC,CASSLMGGSKVEQFF